Shown below are 27 T cell receptor beta chains from a single sample sequenced in a study of cytomegalovirus exposure and HLA in healthy donors. The PCR used 60 Vbeta and 13 Jbeta primers. Measured with immunoSEQ multiplex PCR; TCRdb has only the in-frame clones, and not every one. Of 150,000 to 200,000 clones listed, approximately 80% are singletons. Sample: PBMCs. Receptor source: a male donor in good health and CMV-seropositive.

The gene calls are TRBV5-1 and TRBJ1-3, with 7 positions matching TRBD1. The CDR3 runs 14 residues. With 3 bases clipped from V and 8 bases from J, the junction kept 8 bases outside the gene matches. Germline V lookup: CDR1 SGHRS, CDR2 YFSETQ. The CDR3 loop reads CASSSREGADTIYF. CDR3 DNA: TGCGCCAGCAGCTCCCGCGAGGGGGCGGACACCATATATTTT.

Notes on this clone: The junction departs from germline at one end; a sequencing error may be responsible. This rearrangement joins TRBV7-2 to TRBJ2-5; possible D gene TRBD1, 6 bases. The CDR3 loop spans 12 amino acids. CDR1 and CDR2 (germline): SGHTA, FQGNSA. CDR3 sequence (DNA): TGTGCCAGCAGCTCCTATATCGGGACACATAACTTC. Residues: CASSSYIGTHNF.

This clone turned up a few times. V gene TRBV7-9 combines with J gene TRBJ2-3, with 11 bases that match TRBD2. The CDR3 spans 14 residues. CDR1 and CDR2 from the germline V gene are SEHNR and FQNEAQ (reference sequence). Unmatched junction bases numbered 5, after V lost 6 bases and J lost 6 bases. The CDR3 reads CASSIAGGEDTQYF. The CDR3 DNA follows: TGTGCCAGCAGTATAGCGGGGGGGGAGGATACGCAGTATTTT.

This sequence joins TRBV30 and TRBJ1-4, with D maybe TRBD1 (6 bases). The CDR3 contains 11 residues. Germline lookup yields CDR1 GTSNPN and CDR2 SVGIG (reference sequence). V was pared by 3 bases and J by 14 bases, with 13 bases between. This CDR3 is CAWRDSRGLFF. The CDR3 bases are TGTGCCTGGAGAGACTCTAGGGGGCTGTTTTTT.

This chain links TRBV7-3 with TRBJ2-1; 8 nucleotides align to TRBD1. Germline CDR1 reads SGHTA; CDR2 reads FQGTGA. The trim removed 3 bases at V and 2 bases at J, leaving 12 bases unmatched. CDR3 size: 18 residues. The CDR3 region has the DNA TGTGCCAGCAGCTTCCGCCCCGGACAGGGATCCCCCTACAATGAGCAGTTCTTC. This encodes CASSFRPGQGSPYNEQFF.

The chain joins TRBV30 to TRBJ1-2; 8 bases are shared with TRBD1. V lost 2 bases, J lost 4 bases, and 6 bases stayed unmatched. The CDR3 runs 14 residues. The germline gives CDR1 GTSNPN, CDR2 SVGIG (reference sequence). CDR3 bases: TGTGCCTGGAGTAACGGACAGGGCGGCTATGGCTACACCTTC. Its protein product is CAWSNGQGGYGYTF.

This clone was counted only a few times. The rearrangement joins TRBV12-2 to TRBJ1-2; the D call in the table, TRBD1, was not verified against the DNA. TRBV12-2 is shown as a pseudogene. The CDR3 is 18 residues long. The CDR3 coding sequence is TGTGCAAGTCGCTTAGAAAGTGGCGGCAGGGTATGGGACTATGGCTACACCTTC. Its translation: CASRLESGGRVWDYGYTF.

V is TRBV19 and J is TRBJ1-4; 9 bases match TRBD1. CDR1 LNHDA and CDR2 SQIVND come from the germline V gene (reference sequence). This CDR3 is 13 amino acids long. J lost 5 bases, V lost 7 bases, and 2 bases had no gene match. CDR3: CASTTGGNEKLFF. Written as DNA, the CDR3 is TGTGCCAGTACCACAGGGGGCAATGAAAAACTGTTTTTT.

J is TRBJ2-1 and V is TRBV7-9; the match to TRBD2 covers 7 bases. The CDR3 is 14 residues long. Germline loops: CDR1 SEHNR, CDR2 FQNEAQ (reference sequence). After removal of 3 bases from V and 5 bases from J, the junction contained 4 bases not matched to a gene. The CDR3 sequence: CASSLGRGDNEQFF. The CDR3 nucleotides are TGTGCCAGCAGCTTGGGTCGGGGGGACAATGAGCAGTTCTTC. Variable domain in full (rest from reference TRBV7-9 and TRBJ2-1): DTGVSQNPRHKITKRGQNVTFRCDPISEHNRLYWYRQTLGQGPEFLTYFQNEAQLEKSRLLSDRFSAERPKGSFSTLEIQRTEQGDSAMYLCASSLGRGDNEQFFGPGTRLTVL.

This sequence joins TRBV7-9 and TRBJ2-2, with D tentatively TRBD2 (6 bases). Per the germline V gene, CDR1 is SEHNR and CDR2 is FQNEAQ (reference sequence). The CDR3 spans 14 residues. With 7 bases removed from V and 4 bases from J, the gap between germline ends came to 13 bases. CDR3 sequence (DNA): TGTGCCAGCAACCCCGGAGGGAGCACCGGGGAGCTGTTTTTT. Amino acid sequence: CASNPGGSTGELFF.

The sample holds one count of this clone. This chain connects TRBV6-6 to TRBJ2-2; 10 nucleotides align to TRBD1. J gave up 3 bases and V 6 bases, and 7 bases lay outside the gene matches. The length of the CDR3 is 16 residues. Germline V lookup: CDR1 MNHNY, CDR2 SVGAGI (reference sequence). In nucleotides, the CDR3 is TGTGCCAGCAGCCTCCTGGGACAGGGGTACACCGGGGAGCTGTTTTTT. Protein sequence: CASSLLGQGYTGELFF.

Notes on this clone: One end of the junction varies from germline; a read error may be responsible. V gene TRBV7-9 combines with J gene TRBJ2-5; no clear D gene. This CDR3 spans 16 amino acids. Germline V lookup: CDR1 SEHNR, CDR2 FQNEAQ (reference sequence). The CDR3: CSSSPRGDERRETQYF. In DNA, the CDR3 is TGTTCCAGCAGCCCCCGTGGAGACGAACGGCGAGAGACCCAGTACTTC.

The chain employs TRBV2 and TRBJ1-2, with D maybe TRBD1 (5 bases). Trimming cost V 2 bases and J 4 bases, with 8 bases left between them. The CDR3 totals 13 residues. The germline gives CDR1 SNHLY, CDR2 FYNNEI. In DNA form, the CDR3 reads TGTGCCAGCAGTGAACAGGGCCCCTATGGCTACACCTTC. Translation gives CASSEQGPYGYTF.

Of note for this clone: Other nucleotide sequences in the sample specify the same CDR3. This chain joins TRBV7-9 and TRBJ2-7; 7 nucleotides agree with TRBD1. The CDR3 length is 14 residues. The germline V gene has CDR1 SEHNR and CDR2 FQNEAQ (reference sequence). V was clipped by 5 bases and J by 1 base; unmatched bases: 5. The DNA for the CDR3 is TGTGCCAGCAGCCTAGGGGGCCTATCCTACGAGCAGTACTTC. This encodes CASSLGGLSYEQYF.

The chain has TRBV2 and TRBJ2-3; a weak D match, TRBD1 (5 bases). V lost 6 bases and J 0 bases, leaving 10 bases between the germline ends. The CDR3 runs to 14 residues. The germline gives CDR1 SNHLY, CDR2 FYNNEI. The CDR3 is CASRAGFSTDTQYF. CDR3 DNA: TGTGCCAGCAGAGCAGGGTTTAGCACAGATACGCAGTATTTT.

The V and J genes are TRBV30 and TRBJ1-1, with 10 bases aligning to TRBD1. The V gene's germline CDR1 is GTSNPN and CDR2 SVGIG (reference sequence). The V segment lost 5 bases and the J segment 7 bases; nucleotides outside the gene matches: 7. CDR3 length: 13 amino acids. The CDR3 spells CAWDDRGRIEAFF. The CDR3, as DNA: TGTGCCTGGGATGACAGGGGGCGGATTGAAGCTTTCTTT.

The V and J genes are TRBV11-2 and TRBJ2-6; D not certain. Germline assignment: CDR1 SGHAT and CDR2 FQNNGV. This CDR3 region has 15 residues. Trimming stripped 3 bases from V and 1 base from J, with 7 bases between. The CDR3 protein is CASSFRGSGANVLTF. CDR3 nucleotides: TGTGCCAGCAGCTTTAGAGGTTCTGGGGCCAACGTCCTGACTTTC.

V and J are TRBV18 and TRBJ2-7; 8 bases are a match to TRBD1. There are 16 residues in the CDR3. In germline, CDR1 is KGHSH, CDR2 LQKENI. With V trimmed by 0 bases and J by 2 bases, 6 bases remained unmatched. CDR3 DNA: TGTGCCAGCTCACCACCGGTGGTCAGGGGGCCCTACGAGCAGTACTTC. Residues: CASSPPVVRGPYEQYF.

For the CDR3, the DNA is TGTGCCAGTAGTTCTGGACTAGCTAGGGGCTGGGAGCAGTTCTTC. Its protein product is CASSSGLARGWEQFF. The chain employs TRBV19 and TRBJ2-1; 8 nucleotides align to TRBD2. Per germline, CDR1 LNHDA and CDR2 SQIVND (reference sequence). The CDR3 consists of 15 residues. The junction had 13 bases not matched to a gene; V was cut back by 5 bases and J by 10 bases.

The genes are TRBV4-1 and TRBJ2-2; a weak D match, TRBD2 (5 bases). The germline V and J ends were trimmed by 1 base and 1 base, with 16 bases remaining between them. CDR1 is MGHRA and CDR2 is YSYEKL in the germline V gene. This CDR3 is built from 18 residues. CDR3: CASSQGSIGVLNTGELFF. As DNA, the CDR3 is TGCGCCAGCAGCCAAGGGAGTATCGGGGTTTTGAACACCGGGGAGCTGTTTTTT.

V and J are TRBV5-1 and TRBJ1-4; TRBD1 agrees at 9 bases. The germline V gene encodes CDR1 SGHRS and CDR2 YFSETQ. The ends lost 5 bases at V and 8 bases at J; junction bases unmatched: 13. CDR3 length equals 16 residues. The CDR3 nucleotides read TGCGCCAGCAGTAACGCCCCGGGACAGGGTTCCGAAAAACTGTTTTTT. This sequence encodes CASSNAPGQGSEKLFF.

In this sample, this clone turned up a few times. This chain links TRBV6-5 with TRBJ1-4; 9 bases agree with TRBD1. In germline, CDR1 is MNHEY, CDR2 SVGAGI. The ends lost 0 bases at V and 8 bases at J; junction bases unmatched: 4. The CDR3 consists of 15 residues. Here the CDR3 DNA reads TGTGCCAGCAGTTACTCACAGGGGGCTCGGGAAAAACTGTTTTTT. Protein sequence: CASSYSQGAREKLFF.

A single count supports this clone. The V gene is TRBV9, the J gene TRBJ2-2, with 9 bases that match TRBD1. This CDR3 is 16 amino acids long. Trimming cost V 3 bases and J 6 bases; bases outside gene matches: 9. Germline CDR1 SGDLS, CDR2 YYNGEE. CDR3 protein: CASSARQGGRPGELFF. CDR3 coding DNA: TGTGCCAGCAGCGCCCGACAGGGGGGCCGTCCCGGGGAGCTGTTTTTT.

The V gene is TRBV9, the J gene TRBJ1-1, with 10 bases identical to TRBD1. The CDR3 is made up of 13 amino acids. V lost 3 bases and J lost 12; bases outside the gene matches: 8. Germline loops: CDR1 SGDLS, CDR2 YYNGEE. CDR3 nucleotide sequence: TGTGCCAGCAGCGCCCGGGACAGGGGTTCGACTTTCTTT. Its protein is CASSARDRGSTFF.

The rearrangement joins TRBV7-9 to TRBJ2-7; the match to TRBD2 covers 7 bases. The CDR3 extends over 14 amino acids. After removal of 5 bases from V and 2 bases from J, the junction contained 6 bases not matched to a gene. Germline CDR1 SEHNR, CDR2 FQNEAQ (reference sequence). CDR3 bases: TGTGCCAGCAGCATCGCGGGAGAGACCTACGAGCAGTACTTC. It encodes CASSIAGETYEQYF.

This clone has a single count. Other DNA sequences in the same sample also yield this CDR3. The rearrangement links TRBV6-5 to TRBJ2-5, with 11 bases lining up with TRBD2. The V gene end was trimmed by 1 base and the J gene end by 5 bases; junction bases not matched to a gene: 3. CDR3 length: 15 amino acids. Germline V CDR1 and CDR2: MNHEY, SVGAGI. The CDR3 nucleotides are TGTGCCAGCAGTTACTTAGCGGGGGGGCAGGAGACCCAGTACTTC. It codes for CASSYLAGGQETQYF.

V usage is TRBV9 and J usage is TRBJ2-1; no definite D call. The CDR3 has 12 amino acids. Trimming stripped 3 bases from V and 10 bases from J, with 11 bases between. CDR1 SGDLS and CDR2 YYNGEE come from the germline V gene. The CDR3 DNA follows: TGTGCCAGCAGCGCGTACACCGGGGAGCAGTTCTTC. Its translation: CASSAYTGEQFF.